These T cell receptor beta chains were read from a single sample in a study of blood T cell repertoires in COVID-19. Method: immunoSEQ multiplex PCR; TCRdb's copy keeps in-frame clones and lacks some. The table shows about 88,000 clones, with about 85% occurring only once. What was sequenced was peripheral blood. Receptor source: a male donor with acute or convalescent COVID-19. Each CDR3 is given with its conserved first and last residue. The order of the fields is D gene, V gene, CDR3 length, J gene, clone size, CDR3 DNA, CDR3 protein. D genes are given only for firm matches. Size is stated for part of the rows, as once, few or many counts, or as a class when the clone is expanded.

>-|TRBV5-1|15|TRBJ2-3|-
TGCGCCAGCAGCTTGGTATGGAGTAGCACAGATACGCAGTATTTT
CASSLVWSSTDTQYF
>TRBD2|TRBV18|13|TRBJ2-5|once
TGTGCCAGCTCGCGGGAGGTACAAGAGACCCAGTACTTC
CASSREVQETQYF
>TRBD1|TRBV18|15|TRBJ1-2|-
TGTGCCAGCTCACCTCCGGACAGGTCTAACTATGGCTACACCTTC
CASSPPDRSNYGYTF
>-|TRBV11-2|14|TRBJ1-5|once
TGTGCCAGCAGCCTCCGTCGGGGGGATCAGCCCCAGCATTTT
CASSLRRGDQPQHF
>-|TRBV6-5|15|TRBJ2-2|-
TGTGCCAGCAGTTACTCGGGGGGTGGCACCGGGGAGCTGTTTTTT
CASSYSGGGTGELFF
>-|TRBV19|14|TRBJ1-1|-
TGTGCCAGTAGCCCCCAGGGGTGGAACACTGAAGCTTTCTTT
CASSPQGWNTEAFF
>-|TRBV5-1|16|TRBJ1-6|once
TGCGCCAGCAGCTTCGGGGGGAGCTCCTATAATTCACCCCTCCACTTT
CASSFGGSSYNSPLHF
>-|TRBV7-2|14|TRBJ1-2|-
TGTGCCAGCTCTAGAGGGGGGGAAGACTATGGCTACACCTTC
CASSRGGEDYGYTF
>TRBD2|TRBV28|18|TRBJ2-1|-
TGTGCCAGCAGTTCGAACCATGGGACTAGCGGGTCCTACAATGAGCAGTTCTTC
CASSSNHGTSGSYNEQFF
>TRBD2|TRBV9|16|TRBJ2-5|-
TGTGCCAGCAGCGCAGGCCCAGCGGGGCTCCAAGAGACCCAGTACTTC
CASSAGPAGLQETQYF
>-|TRBV6-5|16|TRBJ1-4|-
TGTGCCAGCAGTTACTCGATGGGGGTGGGAGGCGGAAAACTGTTTTTT
CASSYSMGVGGGKLFF
>-|TRBV7-2|12|TRBJ1-2|once
TGTGCCAGCAGCTTAGAGGGGTATGGCTACACCTTC
CASSLEGYGYTF
>TRBD1|TRBV3-1/TRBV3-2|15|TRBJ1-6|-
TGTGCCAGCAGCCGTACAGGGGGCGAAGGTTCACCCCTCCACTTT
CASSRTGGEGSPLHF
>-|TRBV29-1|14|TRBJ1-1|-
TGCAGCGTTGTTCGAGCGACGGTCAACACTGAAGCTTTCTTT
CSVVRATVNTEAFF
>TRBD1|TRBV7-8|13|TRBJ2-7|-
TGTGCCAGCAGCTCCGACAGGGTGGGGGAGCAGTACTTC
CASSSDRVGEQYF
>TRBD1|TRBV19|16|TRBJ2-5|-
TGTGCCAGTAGTCCCTTACAGGGGGCAGCTGGGGAGACCCAGTACTTC
CASSPLQGAAGETQYF
>-|TRBV28|16|TRBJ1-5|few
TGTGCCAGCAGTTCGGCGGGGGCGGGTGGCAATCAGCCCCAGCATTTT
CASSSAGAGGNQPQHF
>-|TRBV19|14|TRBJ1-1|-
TGTGCCAGCACCCGAGGGGGACTGAACACTGAAGCTTTCTTT
CASTRGGLNTEAFF
>-|TRBV2|11|TRBJ2-3|-
TGTGCCAGCAGGGGGGGAGATACGCAGTATTTT
CASRGGDTQYF
>TRBD1|TRBV4-1|17|TRBJ2-3|once
TGCGCCAGCAGCCAGACCGGGACAGGGGCCACTACAGATACGCAGTATTTT
CASSQTGTGATTDTQYF
>TRBD1|TRBV29-1|15|TRBJ1-2|-
TGCAGCGTCACCCTTCAGGACAGGGTTGACTATGGCTACACCTTC
CSVTLQDRVDYGYTF
>-|TRBV7-2|16|TRBJ1-5|-
TGTGCCAGCAGCTCCCAGGGGTTGGGGAGCAATCAGCCCCAGCATTTT
CASSSQGLGSNQPQHF
>-|TRBV29-1|15|TRBJ1-2|-
TGCAGCGTCCCTAGGCCCAAGTTGGCCCTACGGGGCTACACCTTC
CSVPRPKLALRGYTF
>-|TRBV3-1/TRBV3-2|16|TRBJ1-4|-
TGTGCCAGCAGCCAAGGCTATGGAGGGGAAGGTGAAAAACTGTTTTTT
CASSQGYGGEGEKLFF
>TRBD1|TRBV30|16|TRBJ1-3|-
TGTGCCTGGAGTTTCCAGGGGGGTTCGGCTGGAAACACCATATATTTT
CAWSFQGGSAGNTIYF
>-|TRBV7-8|17|TRBJ2-1|-
TGTGCCAGCAGCTTATTACTGAATCGGGGGGCCCGGAATGAGCAGTTCTTC
CASSLLLNRGARNEQFF
>TRBD1|TRBV9|20|TRBJ2-6|-
TGTGCCAGCAGCGTTCGGATGGGGGACAGGGAATCTCCTGGGGCCAACGTCCTGACTTTC
CASSVRMGDRESPGANVLTF
>TRBD1|TRBV24-1|15|TRBJ1-4|-
TGTGCCACCAGTGAGCAGGGACAGGGCAGTGAAAAACTGTTTTTT
CATSEQGQGSEKLFF
>TRBD2|TRBV25-1|14|TRBJ2-3|-
TGTGCCAGCAGCCTTAGCGGGGCCACAGATACGCAGTATTTT
CASSLSGATDTQYF
>-|TRBV16|14|TRBJ1-4|-
TGTGCCAGCAGCCAATCTGGGCGCAATGAAAAACTGTTTTTT
CASSQSGRNEKLFF
>-|TRBV7-8|13|TRBJ1-4|-
TGTGCCAGCAGCCGGACAATAAATGAAAAACTGTTTTTT
CASSRTINEKLFF
>TRBD1|TRBV7-2|12|TRBJ2-1|-
TGTGCCAGCAGCCAGGGGGCCAGTGAGCAGTTCTTC
CASSQGASEQFF
>-|TRBV11-2|12|TRBJ2-7|-
TGTGCCAGCAGCTTAGAAGGCGAGGGGCAGTACTTC
CASSLEGEGQYF
>-|TRBV7-2|14|TRBJ1-5|-
TGTGCCAGCAGCTCCCGGGCGGGGAATCAGCCCCAGCATTTT
CASSSRAGNQPQHF
>-|TRBV30|13|TRBJ2-1|-
TGTGCCTGGAGAAGAATTCCCGGGAATGAGCAGTTCTTC
CAWRRIPGNEQFF
>-|TRBV2|14|TRBJ1-2|-
TGTGCCAGCAGCCAGGGGCAGGGTAACTATGGCTACACCTTC
CASSQGQGNYGYTF
>TRBD1|TRBV12-3/TRBV12-4|13|TRBJ1-2|-
TGTGCCAGCAGTTCCACCAGGGGGCTCGGCTACACCTTC
CASSSTRGLGYTF
>TRBD2|TRBV19|14|TRBJ2-7|-
TGTGCCAGTAGTAGACTAGCGGGTACCTACGAGCAGTACTTC
CASSRLAGTYEQYF
>TRBD2|TRBV29-1|14|TRBJ2-2|-
TGCAGCACCCGAGAGCGGGGGGTGACCGGGGAGCTGTTTTTT
CSTRERGVTGELFF
>-|TRBV9|14|TRBJ1-2|-
TGTGCCAGCAGCCCCGAGAGGGGGAACTATGGCTACACCTTC
CASSPERGNYGYTF
>-|TRBV9|15|TRBJ1-3|-
TGTGCCAGCAGCGTAGGACAGAATATGGGAAACACCATATATTTT
CASSVGQNMGNTIYF
>-|TRBV6-5|15|TRBJ1-5|-
TGTGCCAGCACAACAGGGATGTTTGGCAATCAGCCCCAGCATTTT
CASTTGMFGNQPQHF
>-|TRBV5-1|15|TRBJ2-2|-
TGCGCCAGCAGGCAAGGGACACAGAACACCGGGGAGCTGTTTTTT
CASRQGTQNTGELFF
>-|TRBV7-7|13|TRBJ1-6|-
TGTGCTAGCGGAGACTTGCGAGGGTCACCCCTCCACTTT
CASGDLRGSPLHF
>TRBD2|TRBV14|17|TRBJ2-2|-
TGTGCCAGCAGCCAGGCTGTCGGACTAGCGGACACCGGGGAGCTGTTTTTT
CASSQAVGLADTGELFF
>-|TRBV28|14|TRBJ1-6|-
TGTGCCAGCATCCACCGGGACTTTTATTCACCCCTCCACTTT
CASIHRDFYSPLHF
>TRBD1|TRBV5-1|16|TRBJ2-5|-
TGCGCCAGCAGCTTGGGGGGACAGATCAACCAAGAGACCCAGTACTTC
CASSLGGQINQETQYF
>-|TRBV2|14|TRBJ2-5|once
TGTGCCAGATCTAGCGACAGAACGGGAGAGACCCAGTACTTC
CARSSDRTGETQYF
>-|TRBV19|15|TRBJ1-5|-
TGTGCCAGTAGTATGGGGAGGGGGGACAATCAGCCCCAGCATTTT
CASSMGRGDNQPQHF
>-|TRBV1|16|TRBJ2-1|-
TGCACCAGCAGCCAAGATGGACTAGCGGAGTTCAATGAGCAGTTCTTC
CTSSQDGLAEFNEQFF